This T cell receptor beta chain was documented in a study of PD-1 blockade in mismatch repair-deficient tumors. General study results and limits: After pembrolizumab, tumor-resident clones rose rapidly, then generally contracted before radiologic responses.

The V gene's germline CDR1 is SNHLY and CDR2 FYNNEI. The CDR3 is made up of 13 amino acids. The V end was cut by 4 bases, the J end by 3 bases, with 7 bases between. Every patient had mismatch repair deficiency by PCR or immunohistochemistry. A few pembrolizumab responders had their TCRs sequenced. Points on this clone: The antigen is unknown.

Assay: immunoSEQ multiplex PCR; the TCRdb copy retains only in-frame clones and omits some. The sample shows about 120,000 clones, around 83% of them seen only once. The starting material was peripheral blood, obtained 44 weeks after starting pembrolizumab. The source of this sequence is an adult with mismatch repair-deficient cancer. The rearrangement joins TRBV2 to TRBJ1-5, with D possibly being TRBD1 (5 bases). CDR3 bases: TGTGCCAGCAGTGGGGACTCCAATCAGCCCCAGCATTTT. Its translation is CASSGDSNQPQHF.